A single sample gave rise to the 10 T cell receptor beta chains below, sequenced in a study of control samples from healthy donors and cancer patients (dated by TCRdb to 2020 to 2021). The protocol used for the library was the immunoSEQ multiplex PCR assay. The immuneACCESS repertoire file appears here via TCRdb, limited to in-frame rearrangements. These files lack a portion of the clones; in checked studies, under half of the deficit traces to unresolved V genes, and the cause of the others is not known. Present in this sample are about 190,000 clones, approximately 90% of which were seen just once. The ten largest clones represent 1.5% to 2% of the sample. The source material was blood. These receptors were taken from a man in his thirties or forties in good health.

This rearrangement joins TRBV7-2 to TRBJ1-4; 12 bases map to TRBD1. Germline loops: CDR1 SGHTA, CDR2 FQGNSA. J lost 8 bases, V lost 5 bases, and 3 bases had no gene match. The CDR3 contains 14 residues. The CDR3 loop reads CASSRDRGREKLFF. The CDR3 region has the DNA TGTGCCAGCAGCAGGGACAGGGGGCGCGAAAAACTGTTTTTT.

The V and J genes are TRBV28 and TRBJ2-3; D might be TRBD1 (6 bases). The CDR3 runs to 14 residues. Germline V CDR1 and CDR2: MDHEN, SYDVKM. V lost 6 bases and J 6 bases, leaving 16 bases between the germline ends. Here the CDR3 reads CASRQGLGGDTQYF. The CDR3 DNA follows: TGTGCCAGCAGACAGGGATTAGGAGGTGATACGCAGTATTTT.

The V and J genes are TRBV6-1 and TRBJ1-1; D might be TRBD1 (5 bases). The V end lost 1 base, the J end lost 4 bases, and 10 bases lay between the germline ends. Germline CDR1 is MNHNS and CDR2 is SASEGT. The CDR3 extends over 14 amino acids. The CDR3 loop reads CASSEGGYRTEAFF. The CDR3 coding sequence is TGTGCCAGCAGTGAAGGGGGGTATCGCACTGAAGCTTTCTTT.

This clone was counted a single time. The chain couples TRBV20-1 to TRBJ2-7, with D perhaps TRBD1 (5 bases). Trimming took 5 bases from V and 3 from J, leaving 8 bases between them. The CDR3 totals 11 residues. CDR1 and CDR2 (germline): DFQATT, SNEGSKA (reference sequence). In DNA, the CDR3 is TGCAGTGCTGGACACAGCTACGAGCAGTACTTC. Translating it yields CSAGHSYEQYF.

This clone was detected a few times. This chain uses TRBV2 with TRBJ2-7; D is tentatively TRBD1 or TRBD2 (6 bases each). Germline V gene lookup returns CDR1 SNHLY and CDR2 FYNNEI. CDR3 length: 14 residues. Trimming took 0 bases from V and 6 from J, leaving 12 bases between them. DNA of the CDR3: TGTGCCAGCAGTGAAGCCACGGGGGCGAGCGAGCAGTACTTC. This translates into CASSEATGASEQYF.

The V and J genes are TRBV2 and TRBJ1-2, with a weak D call TRBD1 (5 bases). Germline loops: CDR1 SNHLY, CDR2 FYNNEI. With 0 bases removed from V and 4 bases from J, the gap between germline ends came to 9 bases. There are 14 residues in the CDR3. CDR3 coding DNA: TGTGCCAGCAGTGAAGCAAGGGGCGGCTATGGCTACACCTTC. This translates into CASSEARGGYGYTF.

The chain uses TRBV2 and TRBJ1-4; the match to TRBD1 covers 7 bases. The germline V gene encodes CDR1 SNHLY and CDR2 FYNNEI. After removal of 3 bases from V and 0 bases from J, the junction contained 10 bases not matched to a gene. The CDR3 loop spans 18 amino acids. CDR3 loop: CASSERRGQRTTNEKLFF. In DNA form, the CDR3 reads TGTGCCAGCAGTGAGAGAAGGGGGCAAAGAACAACTAATGAAAAACTGTTTTTT.

This chain links TRBV9 with TRBJ2-7, with D perhaps matching TRBD2 (6 bases). V lost 4 bases and J 5 bases, leaving 16 bases between the germline ends. The CDR3 consists of 14 residues. Germline V gene lookup returns CDR1 SGDLS and CDR2 YYNGEE. The CDR3 region has the DNA TGTGCCAGCAGCCCCCCAGGACTAAACCACGAGCAGTACTTC. Its protein product is CASSPPGLNHEQYF.

The V gene is TRBV27, the J gene TRBJ2-4, with TRBD2 identical over 8 bases. Germline V gene sequence: CDR1 MNHEY, CDR2 SMNVEV (reference sequence). This CDR3 is 15 amino acids long. After removal of 3 bases from V and 4 bases from J, the junction contained 5 bases not matched to a gene. CDR3 in amino acids: CASSFSAGAKNIQYF. DNA of the CDR3: TGTGCCAGCAGTTTTTCAGCGGGGGCGAAAAACATTCAGTACTTC.

The chain recombines TRBV9 with TRBJ2-3; no firm D call. The CDR3 totals 16 residues. From germline, CDR1 is SGDLS and CDR2 YYNGEE. Trimming removed 4 bases from V and 2 bases from J, with 17 bases in between. CDR3 region: CASSPHLAENTDTQYF. CDR3 sequence (DNA): TGTGCCAGCAGCCCGCATCTGGCGGAAAACACAGATACGCAGTATTTT.